This T cell receptor (beta chain) was found in a study of T cell changes during pregnancy in multiple sclerosis. The V and J ends lost 1 base and 6 bases respectively, with 5 bases between them. The germline gives CDR1 MGHDK, CDR2 SYGVNS. The CDR3 extends over 12 amino acids. Using immunoSEQ multiplex PCR, the repertoire was profiled, and TCRdb retains in-frame clones only, with some absent. The table records nearly 40,000 clones, roughly nine tenths of them present only once. This specimen was CD4+ T cells from peripheral blood mononuclear cells, taken in the third trimester of pregnancy. The chain joins TRBV25-1 to TRBJ2-3; D unresolved. This receptor was taken from a female donor with multiple sclerosis, enrolled in a pregnancy study. Here the CDR3 DNA reads TGTGCCAGCAGTGAATTCTTGGATACGCAGTATTTT. It encodes CASSEFLDTQYF.